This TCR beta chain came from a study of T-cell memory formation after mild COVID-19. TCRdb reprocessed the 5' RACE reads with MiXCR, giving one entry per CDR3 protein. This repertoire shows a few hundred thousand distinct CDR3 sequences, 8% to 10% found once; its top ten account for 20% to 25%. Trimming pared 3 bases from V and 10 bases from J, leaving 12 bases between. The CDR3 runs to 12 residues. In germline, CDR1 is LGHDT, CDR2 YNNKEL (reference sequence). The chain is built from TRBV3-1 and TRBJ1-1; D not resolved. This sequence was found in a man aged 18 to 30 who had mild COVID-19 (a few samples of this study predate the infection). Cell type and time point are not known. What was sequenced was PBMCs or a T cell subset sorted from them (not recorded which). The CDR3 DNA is TGTGCCAGCAGCCAGAGAGAGCGGGGAGCTTTCTTT. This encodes CASSQRERGAFF.